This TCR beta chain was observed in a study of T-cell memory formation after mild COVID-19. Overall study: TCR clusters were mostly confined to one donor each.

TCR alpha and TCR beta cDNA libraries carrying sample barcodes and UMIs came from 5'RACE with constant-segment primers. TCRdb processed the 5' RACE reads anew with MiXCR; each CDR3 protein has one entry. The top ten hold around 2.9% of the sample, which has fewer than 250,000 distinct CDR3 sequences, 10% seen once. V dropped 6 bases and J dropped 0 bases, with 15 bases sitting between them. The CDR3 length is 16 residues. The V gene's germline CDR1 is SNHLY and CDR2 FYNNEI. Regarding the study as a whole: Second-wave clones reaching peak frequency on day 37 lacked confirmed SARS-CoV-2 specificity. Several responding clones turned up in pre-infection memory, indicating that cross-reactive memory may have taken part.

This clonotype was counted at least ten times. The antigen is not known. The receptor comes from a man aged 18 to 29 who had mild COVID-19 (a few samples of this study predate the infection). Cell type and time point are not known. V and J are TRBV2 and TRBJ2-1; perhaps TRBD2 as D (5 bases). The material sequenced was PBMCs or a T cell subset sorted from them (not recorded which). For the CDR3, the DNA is TGTGCCAGCAGCCGCCCGCCGGGGAGCTCCTACAATGAGCAGTTCTTC. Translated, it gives CASSRPPGSSYNEQFF.